This record covers a single T cell receptor (beta chain). The same CDR3 arises from other DNA sequences in this sample as well. This sample was taken from a study of blood T cell repertoires in COVID-19. Study summary: COVID-19 samples from acute and convalescent phases originated in the United States, Italy and Spain. T cells, B-cell-depleted T cells, or PBMCs supplied cDNA or gDNA.

This CDR3 contains 15 residues. In germline, CDR1 is MNHNY, CDR2 SVGAGI (reference sequence). The V and J ends lost 0 bases and 5 bases, in that order; junction bases with no gene match: 4. In the source study's methods: Estimation of nucleated cell counts was performed using reference gene primer amplification. Using immunoSEQ multiplex PCR, the repertoire was profiled, and TCRdb retains in-frame clones only, with some absent. V and J calls and clone size are copied from that table; D and trimming were computed from the DNA. The sample includes about 220,000 clones, approximately 83% of them seen just once.

The chain uses TRBV6-6 and TRBJ2-7; 10 bases are shared with TRBD1. The sample was peripheral blood. The source is a woman in her 30s who had recovered from COVID-19. Here the CDR3 DNA reads TGTGCCAGCAGTTACTCGACAGGGGGCAGGGACGAGCAGTACTTC. It translates to CASSYSTGGRDEQYF.